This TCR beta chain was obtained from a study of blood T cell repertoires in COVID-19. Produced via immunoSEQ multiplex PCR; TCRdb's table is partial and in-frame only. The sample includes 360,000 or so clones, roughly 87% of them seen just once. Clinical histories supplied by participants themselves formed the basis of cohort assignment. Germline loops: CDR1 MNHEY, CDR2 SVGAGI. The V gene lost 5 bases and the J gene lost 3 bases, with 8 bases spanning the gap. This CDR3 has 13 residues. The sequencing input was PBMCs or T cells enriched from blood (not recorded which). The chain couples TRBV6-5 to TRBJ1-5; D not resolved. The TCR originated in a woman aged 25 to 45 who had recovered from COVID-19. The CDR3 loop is CASSRNNNQPQHF. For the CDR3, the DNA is TGTGCCAGCAGTAGAAACAACAATCAGCCCCAGCATTTT.